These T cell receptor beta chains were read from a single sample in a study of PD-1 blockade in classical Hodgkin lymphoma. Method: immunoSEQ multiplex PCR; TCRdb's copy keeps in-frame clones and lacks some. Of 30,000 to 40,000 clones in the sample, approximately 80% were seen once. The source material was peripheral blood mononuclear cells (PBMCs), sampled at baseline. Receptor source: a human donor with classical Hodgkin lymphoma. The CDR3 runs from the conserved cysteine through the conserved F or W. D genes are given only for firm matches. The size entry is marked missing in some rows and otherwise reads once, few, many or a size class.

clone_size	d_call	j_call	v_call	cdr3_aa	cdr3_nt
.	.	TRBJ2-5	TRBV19	CASSRDSSVETQYF	TGTGCCAGTAGTCGGGACTCATCTGTGGAGACCCAGTACTTC
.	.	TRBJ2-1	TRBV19	CASSIGFGGTWGYNEQFF	TGTGCCAGTAGTATAGGTTTCGGCGGCACCTGGGGTTACAATGAGCAGTTCTTC
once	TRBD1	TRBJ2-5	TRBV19	CASSVGQGVQTQYF	TGTGCCAGTAGTGTGGGACAGGGGGTCCAGACCCAGTACTTC
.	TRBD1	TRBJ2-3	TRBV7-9	CASISGQGFPRSMYF	TGTGCCAGCATCTCTGGACAGGGTTTTCCCCGGTCGATGTATTTT
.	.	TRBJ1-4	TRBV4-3	CASSQGAARGDEKLFF	TGCGCCAGCAGCCAGGGGGCCGCTCGGGGGGATGAAAAACTGTTTTTT
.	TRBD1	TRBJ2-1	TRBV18	CASSSRTGGGNEQFF	TGTGCCAGCTCGTCTAGGACAGGGGGAGGCAATGAGCAGTTCTTC
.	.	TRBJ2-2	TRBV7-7	CASSQGVTGELFF	TGTGCTAGCAGTCAAGGGGTTACCGGGGAGCTGTTTTTT
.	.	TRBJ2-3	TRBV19	CASKFGGLTDTQYF	TGTGCCAGTAAATTCGGAGGGCTCACAGATACGCAGTATTTT
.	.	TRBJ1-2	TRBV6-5	CASRLIQGGGYTF	TGTGCCAGCAGATTGATTCAGGGAGGCGGCTACACCTTC
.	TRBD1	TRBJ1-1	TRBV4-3	CASSRDRGRTEAFF	TGCGCCAGCAGCCGGGACAGGGGGCGGACTGAAGCTTTCTTT
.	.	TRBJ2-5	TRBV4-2	CASSQGRDTNNQETQYF	TGTGCCAGCAGCCAAGGGCGGGACACCAACAACCAAGAGACCCAGTACTTC
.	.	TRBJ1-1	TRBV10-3	CAITSGDRTEAFF	TGTGCCATCACTTCAGGGGATCGGACTGAAGCTTTCTTT
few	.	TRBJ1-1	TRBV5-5	CASSFQGSTEAFF	TGTGCCAGCAGCTTTCAGGGTTCCACTGAAGCTTTCTTT
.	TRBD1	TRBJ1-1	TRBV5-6	CASSWALQGMTEAFF	TGTGCCAGCAGCTGGGCCTTACAGGGGATGACTGAAGCTTTCTTT
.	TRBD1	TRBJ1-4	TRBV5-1	CASSLAGTGHEKLFF	TGCGCCAGCAGCTTGGCCGGGACAGGCCATGAAAAACTGTTTTTT
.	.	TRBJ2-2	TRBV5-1	CASSLGTGLAGELFF	TGCGCCAGCAGCTTGGGTACCGGTCTCGCCGGGGAGCTGTTTTTT
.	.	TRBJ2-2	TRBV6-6	CASSYADSGAGELFF	TGTGCCAGCAGTTATGCTGACAGTGGGGCCGGGGAGCTGTTTTTT
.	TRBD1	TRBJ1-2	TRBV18	CASSPGQNLYGYTF	TGTGCCAGCTCACCGGGACAGAATCTATATGGCTACACCTTC
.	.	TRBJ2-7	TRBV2	CASSADHQTEQYF	TGTGCCAGCAGCGCCGACCACCAGACCGAGCAGTACTTC
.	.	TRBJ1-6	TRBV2	CASSVWVDESLHF	TGTGCCAGCAGTGTTTGGGTGGACGAGTCCCTCCACTTT
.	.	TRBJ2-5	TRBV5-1	CASRISGQETQYF	TGCGCCAGCAGAATTAGCGGACAAGAGACCCAGTACTTC
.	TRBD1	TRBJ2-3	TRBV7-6	CASSLRQGSDTQYF	TGTGCCAGCAGCCTAAGACAGGGCTCAGATACGCAGTATTTT
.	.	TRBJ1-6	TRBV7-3	CASSPTSDSPLHF	TGTGCCAGCAGCCCTACGTCCGATTCACCCCTCCACTTT
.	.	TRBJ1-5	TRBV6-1	CASSEQDQPQHF	TGTGCCAGCAGTGAACAGGATCAGCCCCAGCATTTT
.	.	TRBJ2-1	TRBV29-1	CSALRTGTLEQFF	TGCAGCGCCCTCAGGACCGGTACTCTTGAGCAGTTCTTC
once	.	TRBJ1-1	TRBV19	CASRALSWASTEAFF	TGTGCCAGTAGGGCCCTAAGTTGGGCGAGCACTGAAGCTTTCTTT
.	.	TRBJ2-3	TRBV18	CASSPGQGTDTQYF	TGTGCCAGCTCACCGGGGCAGGGGACAGATACGCAGTATTTT
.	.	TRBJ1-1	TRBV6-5	CASTLQGQSEAFF	TGTGCCAGCACCCTACAAGGACAGTCTGAAGCTTTCTTT
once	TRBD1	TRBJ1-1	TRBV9	CASSVGQGNTEAFF	TGTGCCAGCAGCGTCGGACAGGGAAACACTGAAGCTTTCTTT
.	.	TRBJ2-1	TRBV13	CASSLGHLGTLQFF	TGTGCCAGCAGCTTAGGCCACTTGGGGACTCTCCAGTTCTTC
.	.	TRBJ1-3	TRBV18	CASSPRSSGNTIYF	TGTGCCAGCTCACCACGGTCTTCTGGAAACACCATATATTTT
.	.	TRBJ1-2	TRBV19	CASSITALFNYGYTF	TGTGCCAGTAGTATAACCGCCCTCTTTAACTATGGCTACACCTTC
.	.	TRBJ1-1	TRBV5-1	CASSLQGVMTEAFF	TGCGCCAGCAGCTTGCAGGGCGTAATGACTGAAGCTTTCTTT
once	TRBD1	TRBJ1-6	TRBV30	CAWSVRGQGRSPLHF	TGTGCCTGGAGTGTACGAGGACAGGGACGATCACCCCTCCACTTT
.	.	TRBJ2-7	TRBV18	CASSPDSYEQYF	TGTGCCAGCTCACCAGATTCCTACGAGCAGTACTTC
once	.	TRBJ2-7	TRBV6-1	CASSRELVYEQYF	TGTGCCAGCAGTAGGGAACTAGTCTACGAGCAGTACTTC
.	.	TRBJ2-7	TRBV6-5	CASSYSLRGSYEQYF	TGTGCCAGCAGTTACTCACTCAGGGGCTCCTACGAGCAGTACTTC
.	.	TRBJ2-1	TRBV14	CASNVRQVDEQFF	TGTGCCAGCAACGTCCGCCAAGTCGATGAGCAGTTCTTC
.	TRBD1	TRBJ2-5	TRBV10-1	CAYAFQGVRETQYF	TGCGCCTACGCTTTCCAGGGGGTCCGAGAGACCCAGTACTTC
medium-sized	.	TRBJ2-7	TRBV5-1	CASSLRQGPYEQYF	TGCGCCAGCAGCTTGCGGCAGGGACCCTACGAGCAGTACTTC
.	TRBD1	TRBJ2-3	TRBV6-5	CASSWTGATDTQYF	TGTGCCAGCAGTTGGACAGGGGCCACAGATACGCAGTATTTT
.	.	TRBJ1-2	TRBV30	CAWRVVQGRYGYTF	TGTGCCTGGAGGGTCGTGCAGGGGCGGTATGGCTACACCTTC
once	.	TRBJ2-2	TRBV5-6	CASSHIIYRENTGELFF	TGTGCCAGCAGCCACATTATTTATAGGGAGAACACCGGGGAGCTGTTTTTT
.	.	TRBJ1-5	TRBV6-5	CASRPRYINQPQHF	TGTGCCAGCAGGCCGCGATATATCAATCAGCCCCAGCATTTT
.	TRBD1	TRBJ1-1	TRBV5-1	CASSLVPLTGQMNTEAFF	TGCGCCAGCAGCTTGGTGCCCCTGACAGGGCAAATGAACACTGAAGCTTTCTTT
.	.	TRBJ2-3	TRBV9	CASSVGSSGLADTQYF	TGTGCCAGCAGCGTAGGGTCCAGCGGTCTTGCTGATACGCAGTATTTT